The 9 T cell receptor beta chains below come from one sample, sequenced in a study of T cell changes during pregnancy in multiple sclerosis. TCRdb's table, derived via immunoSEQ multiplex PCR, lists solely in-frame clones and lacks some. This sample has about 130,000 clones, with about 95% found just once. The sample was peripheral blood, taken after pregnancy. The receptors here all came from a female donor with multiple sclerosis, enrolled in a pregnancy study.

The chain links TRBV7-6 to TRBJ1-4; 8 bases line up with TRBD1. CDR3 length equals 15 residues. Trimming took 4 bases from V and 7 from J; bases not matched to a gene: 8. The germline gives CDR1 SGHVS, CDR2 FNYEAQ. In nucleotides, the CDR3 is TGTGCCAGCAGCTCCTCAGGGGGCTGGGGTGAAAAACTGTTTTTT. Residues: CASSSSGGWGEKLFF.

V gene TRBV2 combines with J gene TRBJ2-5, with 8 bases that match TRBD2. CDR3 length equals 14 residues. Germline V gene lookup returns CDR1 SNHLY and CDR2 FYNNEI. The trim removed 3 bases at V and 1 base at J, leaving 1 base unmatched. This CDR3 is CASSETSVQETQYF. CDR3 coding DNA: TGTGCCAGCAGTGAGACTAGCGTCCAAGAGACCCAGTACTTC.

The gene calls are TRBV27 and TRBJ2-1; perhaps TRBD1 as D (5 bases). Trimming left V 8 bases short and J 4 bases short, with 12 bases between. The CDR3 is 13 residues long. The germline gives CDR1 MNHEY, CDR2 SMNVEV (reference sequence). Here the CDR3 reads CASSGPIYNEQFF. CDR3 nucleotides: TGTGCCAGCTCAGGGCCTATATACAATGAGCAGTTCTTC.

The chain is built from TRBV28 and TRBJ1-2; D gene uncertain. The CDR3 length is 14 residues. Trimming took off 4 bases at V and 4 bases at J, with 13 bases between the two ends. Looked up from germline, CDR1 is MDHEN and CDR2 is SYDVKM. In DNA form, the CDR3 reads TGTGCCAGCAGTTGGACTCGTCTTGGCTATGGCTACACCTTC. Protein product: CASSWTRLGYGYTF.

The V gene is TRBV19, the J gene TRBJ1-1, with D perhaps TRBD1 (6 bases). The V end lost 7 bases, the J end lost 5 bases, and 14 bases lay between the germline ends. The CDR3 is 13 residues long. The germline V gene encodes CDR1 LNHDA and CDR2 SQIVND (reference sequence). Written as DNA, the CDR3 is TGTGCCAGTACTAACCCACAGGGTACTGAAGCTTTCTTT. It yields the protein CASTNPQGTEAFF. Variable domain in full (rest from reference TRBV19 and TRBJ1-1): DGGITQSPKYLFRKEGQNVTLSCEQNLNHDAMYWYRQDPGQGLRLIYYSQIVNDFQKGDIAEGYSVSREKKESFPLTVTSAQKNPTAFYLCASTNPQGTEAFFGQGTRLTVV.

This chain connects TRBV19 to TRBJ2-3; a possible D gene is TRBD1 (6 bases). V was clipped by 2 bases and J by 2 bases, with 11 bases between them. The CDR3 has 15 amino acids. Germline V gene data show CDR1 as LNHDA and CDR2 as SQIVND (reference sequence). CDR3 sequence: CASSIIGDNTDTQYF. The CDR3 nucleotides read TGTGCCAGTAGTATAATTGGGGACAACACAGATACGCAGTATTTT.

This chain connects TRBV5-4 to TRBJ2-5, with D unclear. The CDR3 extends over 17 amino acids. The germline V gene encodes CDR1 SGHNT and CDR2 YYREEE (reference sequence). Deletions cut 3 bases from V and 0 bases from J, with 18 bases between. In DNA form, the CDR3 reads TGTGCCAGCAGCTCCCAAGGAAGGAGAGAGAACCAAGAGACCCAGTACTTC. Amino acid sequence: CASSSQGRRENQETQYF.

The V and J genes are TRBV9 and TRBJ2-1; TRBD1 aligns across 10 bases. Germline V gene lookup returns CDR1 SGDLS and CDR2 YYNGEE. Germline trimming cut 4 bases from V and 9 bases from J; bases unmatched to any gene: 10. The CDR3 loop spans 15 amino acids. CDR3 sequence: CASSPQGTGESEQFF. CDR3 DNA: TGTGCCAGCAGCCCCCAGGGGACAGGGGAAAGTGAGCAGTTCTTC.

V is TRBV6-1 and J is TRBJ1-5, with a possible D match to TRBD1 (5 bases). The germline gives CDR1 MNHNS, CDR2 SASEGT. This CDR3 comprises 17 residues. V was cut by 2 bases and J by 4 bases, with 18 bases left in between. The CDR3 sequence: CASSEYLPPTENQPQHF. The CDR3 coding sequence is TGTGCCAGCAGTGAATATCTCCCCCCGACAGAAAATCAGCCCCAGCATTTT.